These 26 T cell receptor beta chains were sequenced from one sample in a study of T cell responses to AZD1222 COVID-19 vaccine. TCRdb's table, derived via immunoSEQ multiplex PCR, lists solely in-frame clones and lacks some. This repertoire shows around 99,000 clones, just over 90% found once; its top ten account for 7.5% to 9.5%. This specimen was peripheral blood, taken 28 days after the second AZD1222 dose. The receptors were sampled from an adult who received the AZD1222 COVID-19 vaccine.

The chain has TRBV7-9 and TRBJ2-5, with 8 bases fitting TRBD1. The trim removed 5 bases at V and 3 bases at J, leaving 5 bases unmatched. The CDR3 contains 14 residues. CDR1 and CDR2 (germline): SEHNR, FQNEAQ (reference sequence). CDR3 protein: CASSPRTGKETQYF. The CDR3 region has the DNA TGTGCCAGCAGCCCGAGGACAGGGAAAGAGACCCAGTACTTC.

The gene calls are TRBV2 and TRBJ1-6; D unresolved. The CDR3 is 16 residues long. Deletions cut 7 bases from V and 0 bases from J, with 13 bases between. From germline, CDR1 is SNHLY and CDR2 FYNNEI. In DNA form, the CDR3 reads TGTGCCAGCAAATTAGACGGGAGCTCCTATAATTCACCCCTCCACTTT. The encoded protein is CASKLDGSSYNSPLHF.

V is TRBV5-4 and J is TRBJ2-3, with TRBD1 identical over 8 bases. Losses at the gene ends were 3 bases for V and 4 bases for J; bases not matched to a gene: 13. This CDR3 comprises 17 residues. Germline V gene data show CDR1 as SGHNT and CDR2 as YYREEE (reference sequence). The CDR3 DNA reads TGTGCCAGCAGCTCTTCAAGCGCCGGGACAGGTGCAGATACGCAGTATTTT. Its protein product is CASSSSSAGTGADTQYF.

The chain combines TRBV4-3 with TRBJ1-2; 7 positions agree with TRBD1. In germline, CDR1 is LGHNA, CDR2 YSLEER. Germline trimming cut 0 bases from V and 7 bases from J; bases unmatched to any gene: 5. The CDR3 consists of 14 residues. The CDR3, as DNA: TGCGCCAGCAGCCAAGATAGAGGGGGCCTTGGCTACACCTTC. Protein: CASSQDRGGLGYTF.

This clone was counted a few times. The rearrangement links TRBV3-1 (or the pseudogene TRBV3-2) to TRBJ2-7; 14 nucleotides match TRBD2. Germline V gene lookup returns CDR1 LGHDT and CDR2 YNNKEL (reference sequence). The CDR3 totals 16 residues. The V gene end was trimmed by 1 base and the J gene end by 3 bases; junction bases not matched to a gene: 2. The CDR3, as DNA: TGTGCCAGCAGCCAAGGCGGGACTAGCGGGAGCTACGAGCAGTACTTC. Protein sequence: CASSQGGTSGSYEQYF.

This clone was seen only once. The rearrangement uses TRBV5-5 and TRBJ2-5; D remains ambiguous. This CDR3 region has 15 residues. Germline V gives CDR1 SGHKS, CDR2 YYEKEE (reference sequence). V lost 4 bases, J lost 1 base, and 14 bases lay in between. The DNA of the CDR3 is TGTGCCAGCAGCGGGTCGGGTTTGCTCCAAGAGACCCAGTACTTC. This sequence encodes CASSGSGLLQETQYF.

The chain has TRBV19 and TRBJ2-7; D call uncertain. In germline, CDR1 is LNHDA, CDR2 SQIVND (reference sequence). V gave up 4 bases and J gave up 0 bases, with 13 bases separating them. The CDR3 loop spans 15 amino acids. The CDR3 sequence is CASSTTESLSYEQYF. The CDR3 DNA is TGTGCCAGTAGTACCACGGAATCCCTCTCCTACGAGCAGTACTTC.

The chain is built from TRBV27 and TRBJ1-2; 7 bases align to TRBD1. Trimming removed 5 bases from V and 3 bases from J; junction bases left unmatched: 12. Germline loops: CDR1 MNHEY, CDR2 SMNVEV (reference sequence). The CDR3 length is 16 residues. The CDR3 bases are TGTGCCAGCAGTATGACTCGACAGGGCGGACACTATGGCTACACCTTC. Its translation is CASSMTRQGGHYGYTF.

The rearrangement links TRBV5-6 to TRBJ1-4; no definite D call. The V end lost 4 bases, the J end lost 5 bases, and 15 bases lay between the germline ends. Germline values: CDR1 SGHDT, CDR2 YYEEEE. This CDR3 has 15 residues. CDR3: CASSDSRTANEKLFF. CDR3 coding DNA: TGTGCCAGCAGCGACTCCAGGACGGCGAATGAAAAACTGTTTTTT. The full variable domain, its missing parts supplied by reference TRBV5-6 and TRBJ1-4, is DAGVTQSPTHLIKTRGQQVTLRCSPKSGHDTVSWYQQALGQGPQFIFQYYEEEERQRGNFPDRFSGHQFPNYSSELNVNALLLGDSALYLCASSDSRTANEKLFFGSGTQLSVL.

CDR3 sequence: CASSLDTGGFYEQYF. CDR3 sequence (DNA): TGTGCCAGCAGCTTAGACACCGGGGGGTTCTACGAGCAGTACTTC. The chain combines TRBV11-2 with TRBJ2-7, with TRBD2 identical over 7 bases. Unmatched junction bases numbered 5, after V lost 0 bases and J lost 3 bases. The CDR3 covers 15 residues. The germline V gene encodes CDR1 SGHAT and CDR2 FQNNGV.

This clone is a singleton in its sample. This rearrangement joins TRBV12-3 or TRBV12-4 to TRBJ1-1; D is possibly TRBD1 (6 bases). The ends were cut back, 6 bases at V and 1 base at J, with 9 bases in the middle. The CDR3 extends over 13 amino acids. The CDR3 DNA reads as TGTGCCAGCAGCCGGACAGCGAACACTGAAGCTTTCTTT. This translates into CASSRTANTEAFF.

The V and J genes are TRBV5-4 and TRBJ1-1; tentatively, D is TRBD1 (6 bases). The CDR3 totals 16 residues. Germline V gene lookup returns CDR1 SGHNT and CDR2 YYREEE (reference sequence). The V end was cut by 0 bases, the J end by 0 bases, with 12 bases between. The CDR3 loop reads CASSLAEQGMNTEAFF. CDR3 sequence (DNA): TGTGCCAGCAGCTTGGCCGAACAGGGCATGAACACTGAAGCTTTCTTT.

This chain joins TRBV12-3 or TRBV12-4 and TRBJ1-5; D gene uncertain. V was shortened by 7 bases and J by 0 bases, with 4 bases between the two germline ends. This CDR3 has 12 residues. The CDR3 loop is CASTNSNQPQHF. CDR3 DNA sequence: TGTGCCAGCACTAATAGCAATCAGCCCCAGCATTTT.

The gene calls are TRBV7-8 and TRBJ2-3; 8 bases are a match to TRBD1. The CDR3 spans 17 residues. Germline CDR1 reads SGHVS; CDR2 reads FQNEAQ. Germline trimming cut 3 bases from V and 2 bases from J; bases unmatched to any gene: 10. The CDR3 DNA reads as TGTGCCAGCAGCTTCGGACAGGGAATCCCTTACACAGATACGCAGTATTTT. As protein: CASSFGQGIPYTDTQYF.

This rearrangement joins TRBV12-5 to TRBJ1-1; no clear D gene. The CDR3 totals 13 residues. V lost 6 bases and J lost 1, with 9 bases in between. The V gene's germline CDR1 is LGHNT and CDR2 FRNRAP. The CDR3 DNA follows: TGTGCTAGTGGCTGGGAGTCGAACACTGAAGCTTTCTTT. It specifies CASGWESNTEAFF.

This chain's CDR3 is CASSPGLAGGDEQFF. The CDR3 coding sequence is TGCGCCAGCAGCCCGGGACTAGCGGGAGGCGATGAGCAGTTCTTC. The chain has TRBV5-1 and TRBJ2-1, with 15 bases that match TRBD2. Per germline, CDR1 SGHRS and CDR2 YFSETQ. With V trimmed by 4 bases and J by 8 bases, 4 bases remained unmatched. The CDR3 extends over 15 amino acids.

V usage is TRBV18 and J usage is TRBJ2-1; D call uncertain. This CDR3 has 15 amino acids. CDR1 and CDR2 (germline): KGHSH, LQKENI. V lost 3 bases to trimming and J lost 4 bases, with 13 bases between them. The CDR3: CASSPELAGYNEQFF. The CDR3 bases are TGTGCCAGCTCACCGGAACTCGCCGGGTACAATGAGCAGTTCTTC. Drawing the rest from reference TRBV18 and TRBJ2-1, the complete variable domain is NAGVMQNPRHLVRRRGQEARLRCSPMKGHSHVYWYRQLPEEGLKFMVYLQKENIIDESGMPKERFSAEFPKEGPSILRIQQVVRGDSAAYFCASSPELAGYNEQFFGPGTRLTVL.

The J gene is TRBJ1-1, the V gene TRBV5-5; D gene uncertain. CDR3 size: 16 residues. The V gene's germline CDR1 is SGHKS and CDR2 YYEKEE (reference sequence). Trimming removed 1 base at V and 2 bases at J, with 15 bases between. CDR3 in amino acids: CASSLTSPPLNTEAFF. CDR3 bases: TGTGCCAGCAGCTTGACGAGTCCCCCCTTAAACACTGAAGCTTTCTTT.

A single count supports this clone. The rearrangement links TRBV6-6 to TRBJ2-1; TRBD1 agrees at 8 bases. The CDR3 loop spans 14 amino acids. CDR1 is MNHNY, CDR2 SVGAGI, per germline (reference sequence). V was pared by 7 bases and J by 7 bases, with 9 bases of the junction left unmatched. The CDR3 region is CASNLRTGRNEQFF. The CDR3 DNA reads as TGTGCCAGCAATCTGCGGACAGGGAGGAATGAGCAGTTCTTC.

The CDR3 DNA reads TGTGCCAGCAGCGTAGCCGGGACAGGGATCACTGAAGCTTTCTTT. Translating it yields CASSVAGTGITEAFF. J is TRBJ1-1 and V is TRBV9, with 9 bases that match TRBD1. The CDR3 totals 15 residues. The V and J ends lost 0 bases and 4 bases, in that order; junction bases with no gene match: 4. Germline-derived CDR1 and CDR2 are SGDLS and YYNGEE.

V and J are TRBV6-5 and TRBJ1-1; D remains unclear. Trimming left V 2 bases short and J 0 bases short, with 13 bases between. The CDR3 sequence is 16 residues long. Germline CDR1 MNHEY, CDR2 SVGAGI. In DNA, the CDR3 is TGTGCCAGCAGTTACCAGAGGCAGACCATGAACACTGAAGCTTTCTTT. This codes for CASSYQRQTMNTEAFF.

This chain links TRBV15 with TRBJ2-1; 7 bases map to TRBD2. Unmatched junction bases numbered 8, after V lost 2 bases and J lost 4 bases. There are 16 residues in the CDR3. Germline V gene data show CDR1 as LNHNV and CDR2 as YYDKDF (reference sequence). The CDR3 DNA reads as TGTGCCACCAGCAGATCCGGTGCTAGCGGATACAATGAGCAGTTCTTC. It is translated as CATSRSGASGYNEQFF. Full variable domain (rest looked up from reference TRBV15 and TRBJ2-1): DAMVIQNPRYQVTQFGKPVTLSCSQTLNHNVMYWYQQKSSQAPKLLFHYYDKDFNNEADTPDNFQSRRPNTSFCFLDIRSPGLGDTAMYLCATSRSGASGYNEQFFGPGTRLTVL.

This chain links TRBV4-2 with TRBJ2-1; 11 bases are a match to TRBD2. The germline gives CDR1 LGHNA, CDR2 YNFKEQ. The V gene end was trimmed by 6 bases and the J gene end by 5 bases; junction bases not matched to a gene: 9. The CDR3 extends over 16 amino acids. CDR3 region: CASSSTGTSGNNEQFF. The CDR3 DNA reads as TGTGCCAGCAGTAGTACAGGGACTAGCGGAAACAATGAGCAGTTCTTC.

The CDR3 sequence: CASSLGLAGTSVEQFF. CDR3 DNA: TGTGCCAGCAGCTTAGGACTAGCGGGAACCTCAGTTGAGCAGTTCTTC. The chain couples TRBV7-2 to TRBJ2-1; 11 bases line up with TRBD2. Germline CDR1 SGHTA, CDR2 FQGNSA. The CDR3 consists of 16 residues. Trimming took 1 base from V and 9 from J; bases not matched to a gene: 8.

The chain recombines TRBV14 with TRBJ2-2; D might be TRBD2 (6 bases). The CDR3 is 16 residues long. Deletions cut 1 base from V and 1 base from J, with 10 bases between. The germline V gene encodes CDR1 SGHDN and CDR2 FVKESK. The CDR3 DNA is TGTGCCAGCAGCCAAGGTAGCGGAGTGAACACCGGGGAGCTGTTTTTT. Protein product: CASSQGSGVNTGELFF.

Only a few counts were recorded for this clone. The genes are TRBV11-2 and TRBJ1-5; 8 bases line up with TRBD1. The V gene end was trimmed by 1 base and the J gene end by 4 bases; junction bases not matched to a gene: 0. Germline V lookup: CDR1 SGHAT, CDR2 FQNNGV. The CDR3 contains 14 residues. CDR3 coding DNA: TGTGCCAGCAGCTTAGGGACAGGGAATCAGCCCCAGCATTTT. Amino acids: CASSLGTGNQPQHF. The entire variable domain, with the rest obtained from reference TRBV11-2 and TRBJ1-5, is as follows: EAGVAQSPRYKIIEKRQSVAFWCNPISGHATLYWYQQILGQGPKLLIQFQNNGVVDDSQLPKDRFSAERLKGVDSTLKIQPAKLEDSAVYLCASSLGTGNQPQHFGDGTRLSIL.